One sample yielded the 2 T cell receptor beta chains listed below, sequenced in a study of T cells in Graves' hyperthyroidism and ophthalmopathy. Amplified regions were TCR beta CDR3 sequences from RNA transcripts. With the HTBI primer set, the TCR CDR3 went through a first round of RT-PCR. TCRdb re-analysed the multiplex PCR reads in MiXCR, keeping a single row per CDR3 protein. This sample has about 280,000 distinct CDR3 sequences, with around 25% found just once. Source material: blood. These receptors all come from a man in his forties with Graves' hyperthyroidism that later progressed to Graves' ophthalmopathy.

This clonotype was detected a few times. The CDR3 DNA is TGTGCCAGCAGTCCTCTGCTGACCAAGGCAGAAGAGACCCAGTACTTC. It codes for CASSPLLTKAEETQYF. The chain employs TRBV6-1 and TRBJ2-5, with unresolved D. Trimming took off 5 bases at V and 3 bases at J, with 19 bases between the two ends. Germline loops: CDR1 MNHNS, CDR2 SASEGT. CDR3 length equals 16 residues.

The V call is TRBV20-1, the J call TRBJ1-3; the D is unclear. The CDR3 extends over 14 amino acids. V shed 1 base and J shed 2 bases, with 9 bases lying between them. Germline CDR1 DFQATT, CDR2 SNEGSKA (reference sequence). The CDR3, as DNA: TGCAGTGCTAGAGGCAGAGTCACTGGAAACACCATATATTTT. Translated: CSARGRVTGNTIYF.